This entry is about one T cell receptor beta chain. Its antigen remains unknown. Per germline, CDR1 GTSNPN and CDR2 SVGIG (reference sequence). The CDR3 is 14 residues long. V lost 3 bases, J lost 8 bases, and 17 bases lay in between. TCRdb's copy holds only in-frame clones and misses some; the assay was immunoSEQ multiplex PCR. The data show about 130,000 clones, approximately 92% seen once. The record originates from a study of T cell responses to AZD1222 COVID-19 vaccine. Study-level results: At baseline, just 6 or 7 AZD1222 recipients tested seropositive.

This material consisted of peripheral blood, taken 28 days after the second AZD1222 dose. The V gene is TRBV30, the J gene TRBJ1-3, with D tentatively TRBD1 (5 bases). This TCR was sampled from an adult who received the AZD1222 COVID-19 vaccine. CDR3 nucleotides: TGTGCCTGGAGCCACCCGGCAGGGTCGCACACCATATATTTT. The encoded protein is CAWSHPAGSHTIYF.